A single TCR beta chain is shown here with its context. In Seattle, patients joined the study during active infection and were tracked longitudinally. Here immunoSEQ multiplex PCR was the method, and the copy in TCRdb shows in-frame clones only, minus some. This table has about 140,000 clones, around 83% appearing once. The sample is drawn from a study of blood T cell repertoires in COVID-19. The CDR3 length is 17 residues. Germline CDR1 MDHEN, CDR2 SYDVKM. V shed 3 bases and J 0 bases; nucleotides not matched to a gene: 9. The chain is built from TRBV28 and TRBJ2-7, with 9 bases fitting TRBD2. Sequencing input: peripheral blood. The sequence came from a man between 25 and 39 years old with COVID-19, enrolled during active disease. This CDR3 is CASSFAGTSLDSYEQYF. CDR3 in DNA: TGTGCCAGCAGTTTTGCCGGGACTAGCCTTGACTCCTACGAGCAGTACTTC.